The source of this T cell receptor beta chain is a study of tumor-infiltrating lymphocytes in primary liver carcinoma. Germline-derived CDR1 and CDR2 are SGHAT and FQNNGV. The CDR3 is made up of 14 amino acids. Starting material of 500 to 600 ng total RNA yielded TCR beta cDNA via a constant-region primer. Three nested multiplex PCR rounds, a slightly modified ARM-PCR method, built the TCR beta libraries. Researchers ran the first two PCR rounds for roughly 11 cycles each with TRBV1-TRBV30 forward primers and a C-beta reverse primer. One entry per CDR3 protein results from TCRdb running MiXCR on the multiplex PCR reads. This repertoire shows about 120,000 distinct CDR3 sequences, about 68% found once; its top ten account for around 9%. Worth noting for this clonotype: One junction end disagrees with the germline gene, perhaps due to a read error.

Co-extraction yielded RNA and DNA from about 20-30 mg of unsorted bulk tissue. Sequenced input: liver tumor tissue from sampling region 1. Described subset: tumor region T1, superior pole. The chain is built from TRBV11-2 and TRBJ2-3; D possibly corresponds to TRBD2 (5 bases). This receptor was identified in a woman aged 55-70 years with primary liver carcinoma and hepatitis B virus infection. The CDR3 loop reads CARSSQRNTDTQYF. CDR3 nucleotides: TGTGCCAGGAGCTCACAGCGGAACACAGATACGCAGTATTTT.